This entry lists 28 T cell receptor beta chains sequenced from one sample in a study of CD8 T cells in Susac syndrome. Random hexamers primed reverse transcription of 0.5 to 1 ug RNA. In TCRdb, the immunoSEQ multiplex PCR reads were re-called with MiXCR into one record per CDR3 protein. The sample records around 270,000 distinct CDR3 sequences, around 91% being singletons. The sequenced material came from CD8+ T cells from PBMCs. The receptors shown here come from a human donor with multiple sclerosis.

The genes are TRBV7-2 and TRBJ2-5; 8 nucleotides align to TRBD1. CDR1 SGHTA and CDR2 FQGNSA come from the germline V gene. The length of the CDR3 is 14 residues. V lost 5 bases and J lost 5; bases outside the gene matches: 7. DNA for the CDR3: TGTGCCAGCAGCGGGGCAGGGGGCCTGGAGACCCAGTACTTC. This translates into CASSGAGGLETQYF. Complete variable domain (other parts from reference TRBV7-2 and TRBJ2-5): GAGVSQSPSNKVTEKGKDVELRCDPISGHTALYWYRQSLGQGLEFLIYFQGNSAPDKSGLPSDRFSAERTGGSVSTLTIQRTQQEDSAVYLCASSGAGGLETQYFGPGTRLLVL.

This chain links TRBV7-3 with TRBJ2-2, with 7 positions matching TRBD1. Germline loops: CDR1 SGHTA, CDR2 FQGTGA. This CDR3 spans 14 amino acids. V lost 4 bases, J lost 5 bases, and 4 bases stayed unmatched. CDR3 amino acids: CASSSTGMTGELFF. CDR3 nucleotides: TGTGCCAGCAGCTCGACAGGGATGACCGGGGAGCTGTTTTTT.

The chain joins TRBV4-3 to TRBJ2-7; D remains unclear. The CDR3 has 15 residues. Trimming removed 2 bases at V and 1 base at J, with 12 bases between. Per germline, CDR1 LGHNA and CDR2 YSLEER. The CDR3 here is CASSQFGGSSYEQYF. The CDR3 nucleotides are TGCGCCAGCAGCCAATTTGGTGGAAGTTCCTACGAGCAGTACTTC.

CDR3 DNA sequence: TGTGCCAGCAGCCCGACCGGACAGCCCTATGGCTACACCTTC. It specifies CASSPTGQPYGYTF. This chain joins TRBV9 and TRBJ1-2, with a tentative D call TRBD1 (6 bases). The CDR3 has 14 residues. CDR1 and CDR2 from the germline V gene are SGDLS and YYNGEE. Trimming removed 4 bases from V and 4 bases from J, with 14 bases in between.

The chain combines TRBV27 with TRBJ1-1; weak D call: TRBD1 (6 bases). Trimming cost V 5 bases and J 7 bases, with 23 bases left between them. In germline, CDR1 is MNHEY, CDR2 SMNVEV (reference sequence). CDR3 length: 16 residues. CDR3 sequence reads: CASSVIGFGGTYEAFF. DNA of the CDR3: TGTGCCAGCAGTGTGATAGGGTTCGGGGGCACCTATGAAGCTTTCTTT.

The chain uses TRBV28 and TRBJ2-7; D remains ambiguous. The length of the CDR3 is 15 residues. V lost 3 bases, J lost 0 bases, and 12 bases lay in between. Germline loops: CDR1 MDHEN, CDR2 SYDVKM. CDR3 sequence (DNA): TGTGCCAGCAGTTTTCGGACCCTTCGCTCCTACGAGCAGTACTTC. It translates to CASSFRTLRSYEQYF.

V is TRBV20-1 and J is TRBJ1-2; D may be TRBD1 (6 bases). The V end lost 1 base, the J end lost 8 bases, and 23 bases lay between the germline ends. Looked up from germline, CDR1 is DFQATT and CDR2 is SNEGSKA (reference sequence). The CDR3 has 16 residues. The CDR3 loop reads CSARGGWDTLMGGYTF. The CDR3 nucleotides are TGCAGTGCTAGAGGGGGGTGGGACACCCTAATGGGCGGCTACACCTTC.

This chain joins TRBV27 and TRBJ2-4; D is unclear. The CDR3 spans 15 residues. V was pared by 4 bases and J by 1 base, with 11 bases between. Germline lookup yields CDR1 MNHEY and CDR2 SMNVEV (reference sequence). This CDR3 is CASSSLMGAKNIQYF. The CDR3 DNA reads as TGTGCCAGCAGTTCCCTCATGGGGGCCAAAAACATTCAGTACTTC.

This chain connects TRBV9 to TRBJ1-5; 8 bases line up with TRBD1. This CDR3 has 15 residues. The junction had 8 bases not matched to a gene; V was cut back by 4 bases and J by 5 bases. Germline CDR1 and CDR2: SGDLS and YYNGEE. The CDR3 sequence: CASSKTGAGDQPQHF. CDR3 bases: TGTGCCAGCAGCAAGACAGGGGCCGGGGATCAGCCCCAGCATTTT.

This clonotype was counted a single time. This chain connects TRBV11-2 to TRBJ2-2, with 12 bases lining up with TRBD2. The germline V gene encodes CDR1 SGHAT and CDR2 FQNNGV. The junction had 14 bases not matched to a gene; V was cut back by 7 bases and J by 8 bases. This CDR3 has 17 amino acids. CDR3 DNA: TGTGCCAGCAATGAAAGAAGACTAGCGGGAGCTAGGGGGGAGCTGTTTTTT. The encoded protein is CASNERRLAGARGELFF.

The J gene is TRBJ1-2, the V gene TRBV29-1, with 9 bases lining up with TRBD1. V was clipped by 7 bases and J by 7 bases; unmatched bases: 7. Germline V CDR1 and CDR2: SQVTM, ANQGSEA. CDR3 length equals 12 residues. CDR3 coding DNA: TGCAGCGCCACACAGGGGGCACGTGGCTACACCTTC. Protein product: CSATQGARGYTF.

This clonotype was observed once. The chain joins TRBV6-6 to TRBJ2-3, with D perhaps matching TRBD1 (5 bases). The germline V and J ends were trimmed by 6 bases and 3 bases, with 16 bases remaining between them. The germline V gene encodes CDR1 MNHNY and CDR2 SVGAGI (reference sequence). The CDR3 length is 15 residues. The CDR3 here is CASSIGATATDTQYF. The CDR3 bases are TGTGCCAGCAGCATAGGGGCCACGGCTACAGATACGCAGTATTTT.

The chain carries TRBV19 and TRBJ2-1, with 13 bases matching TRBD2. This CDR3 is 15 amino acids long. V shed 3 bases, J shed 8 bases, and the junction held 4 bases outside the gene matches. Germline V gene lookup returns CDR1 LNHDA and CDR2 SQIVND (reference sequence). The CDR3 region is CASSMGLAGFDEQFF. The CDR3, as DNA: TGTGCCAGTAGTATGGGACTAGCGGGATTCGATGAGCAGTTCTTC.

This chain uses TRBV27 with TRBJ2-7, with 9 bases fitting TRBD1. After removal of 5 bases from V and 4 bases from J, the junction contained 9 bases not matched to a gene. CDR3 length: 15 residues. Germline V gives CDR1 MNHEY, CDR2 SMNVEV (reference sequence). CDR3 coding DNA: TGTGCCAGCAGTACCGAACAGGGGGCGGGATACGAGCAGTACTTC. Translated: CASSTEQGAGYEQYF.

This chain joins TRBV7-9 and TRBJ2-7; the D gene is possibly TRBD1 (6 bases). This CDR3 is 15 amino acids long. Germline V gene data show CDR1 as SEHNR and CDR2 as FQNEAQ (reference sequence). V was cut by 4 bases and J by 2 bases, with 15 bases left in between. In nucleotides, the CDR3 is TGTGCCAGCAGCTCACCCACCGGACAGACCTACGAGCAGTACTTC. Translating gives CASSSPTGQTYEQYF.

The genes are TRBV6-1 and TRBJ2-3; no clear D. V lost 6 bases and J 0 bases, leaving 16 bases between the germline ends. CDR3 length: 16 amino acids. Germline V gene lookup returns CDR1 MNHNS and CDR2 SASEGT. In DNA, the CDR3 is TGTGCCAGCAGACCTAACCCGGCCTTTAGCACAGATACGCAGTATTTT. Translating it yields CASRPNPAFSTDTQYF.

This clonotype has only one observation. The chain joins TRBV24-1 to TRBJ2-7, with no clear D. The CDR3 runs to 15 residues. Germline CDR1 is KGHDR and CDR2 is SFDVKD. V lost 2 bases to trimming and J lost 2 bases, with 12 bases between them. CDR3: CATSDSLGRTYEQYF. The CDR3 bases are TGTGCCACCAGTGATTCCCTCGGACGAACCTACGAGCAGTACTTC.

The chain uses TRBV7-9 and TRBJ2-1, with D tentatively TRBD2 (6 bases). CDR3 length: 14 residues. The ends were cut back, 10 bases at V and 4 bases at J, with 17 bases in the middle. The germline CDR1 and CDR2 sequences are SEHNR and FQNEAQ (reference sequence). In nucleotides, the CDR3 is TGTGCCACCACCGGGCTAGCGAGTTACAATGAGCAGTTCTTC. It yields the protein CATTGLASYNEQFF.

The rearrangement links TRBV24-1 to TRBJ2-7; TRBD2 aligns across 10 bases. This CDR3 contains 11 residues. With V trimmed by 10 bases and J by 4 bases, 0 bases remained unmatched. Germline values: CDR1 KGHDR, CDR2 SFDVKD. The DNA of the CDR3 is TGTGCCACTAGCGGGGGGTACGAGCAGTACTTC. Its protein is CATSGGYEQYF.

The chain recombines TRBV7-2 with TRBJ1-3; D gene ambiguous. The V gene's germline CDR1 is SGHTA and CDR2 FQGNSA. This CDR3 has 15 amino acids. V was trimmed by 2 bases and J by 0 bases, leaving 8 bases between them. The CDR3 here is CASSLRDNSGNTIYF. CDR3 in DNA: TGTGCCAGCAGCTTAAGGGATAACTCTGGAAACACCATATATTTT.

CDR3 in DNA: TGTGCCAGCAGCTTAGGTTGGTCTGGGGCCAACGTCCTGACTTTC. Its protein product is CASSLGWSGANVLTF. The rearrangement links TRBV11-2 to TRBJ2-6, with D hard to call. In germline, CDR1 is SGHAT, CDR2 FQNNGV. Trimming removed 1 base at V and 1 base at J, with 5 bases between. This CDR3 spans 15 amino acids.

CDR3 in amino acids: CASSYGVTSYEQYF. CDR3 DNA: TGTGCCAGCAGTTACGGCGTGACATCCTACGAGCAGTACTTC. The rearrangement joins TRBV6-5 to TRBJ2-7; D ambiguous. With 2 bases removed from V and 1 base from J, the gap between germline ends came to 9 bases. The CDR3 totals 14 residues. Germline V lookup: CDR1 MNHEY, CDR2 SVGAGI.

Turning to this clonotype: One end of the junction fails to match germline, which may point to a read error. V usage is TRBV29-1 and J usage is TRBJ2-2; D may be TRBD1 (6 bases). Germline V gene sequence: CDR1 SQVTM, CDR2 ANQGSEA. There are 14 residues in the CDR3. This CDR3 is CSAEAGANTGELFF. The CDR3 coding sequence is TGCAGCGCCGAGGCAGGGGCGAATACCGGGGAGCTGTTTTTT.

This chain links TRBV7-6 with TRBJ2-7, with D possibly matching TRBD2 (5 bases). The CDR3 is 14 amino acids. The V and J ends lost 3 bases and 1 base respectively, with 10 bases between them. Germline CDR1 SGHVS, CDR2 FNYEAQ. The CDR3 protein is CASSFDRGSYEQYF. The CDR3 DNA sequence: TGTGCCAGCAGCTTCGACCGGGGATCCTACGAGCAGTACTTC.

The chain combines TRBV29-1 with TRBJ1-1; D possibly corresponds to TRBD1 (6 bases). Germline V gene lookup returns CDR1 SQVTM and CDR2 ANQGSEA. This CDR3 is built from 13 residues. Deletions cut 4 bases from V and 7 bases from J, with 16 bases between. The CDR3: CSVGAGEAVEAFF. The CDR3 region has the DNA TGCAGCGTTGGAGCAGGGGAGGCGGTTGAAGCTTTCTTT.

The chain recombines TRBV30 with TRBJ2-7, with a possible D match to TRBD1 (6 bases). Trimming removed 0 bases from V and 7 bases from J, with 16 bases in between. The CDR3 is 14 amino acids. Germline assignment: CDR1 GTSNPN and CDR2 SVGIG (reference sequence). The CDR3 sequence is CAWSVNRVDGEQYF. DNA for the CDR3: TGTGCCTGGAGTGTTAACAGGGTGGATGGGGAGCAGTACTTC.

Of note for this clonotype: One junction end does not reproduce the germline sequence, and a read error may be involved. This CDR3 is CASSVTGQTGGEQFF. CDR3 coding DNA: TGTGCTAGCAGCGTAACGGGTCAGACAGGCGGTGAGCAGTTCTTC. The gene calls are TRBV7-7 and TRBJ2-1; D possibly corresponds to TRBD1 (6 bases). CDR1 and CDR2 from the germline V gene are SSHAT and FNYEAQ (reference sequence). This CDR3 contains 15 residues.

This clonotype appeared a few times. This chain uses TRBV7-2 with TRBJ2-7; TRBD1 agrees at 7 bases. The germline V gene has CDR1 SGHTA and CDR2 FQGNSA. V shed 3 bases and J 0 bases; nucleotides not matched to a gene: 2. The CDR3 extends over 14 amino acids. CDR3 DNA sequence: TGTGCCAGCAGCTTTCCAGGGGGCTCCTACGAGCAGTACTTC. Its protein is CASSFPGGSYEQYF.